These 14 T cell receptor beta chains share one sample of origin, sequenced in a study of cytomegalovirus exposure and HLA in healthy donors. PCR primers comprised 60 Vbeta and 13 Jbeta primers. Here immunoSEQ multiplex PCR was the method, and the copy in TCRdb shows in-frame clones only, minus some. The sample contains around 92,000 clones, 60% to 85% of which appear only once. Sequenced input: PBMCs. These TCRs come from a man aged 60 to 75 in good health and CMV-seropositive.

The gene calls are TRBV6-5 and TRBJ1-3, with TRBD1 as a possible D gene (5 bases). The germline CDR1 and CDR2 sequences are MNHEY and SVGAGI. The CDR3 covers 15 residues. V lost 0 bases and J lost 4, with 10 bases in between. The CDR3 region has the DNA TGTGCCAGCAGTTACTCCACAGGTCCAGGAAACACCATATATTTT. Protein sequence: CASSYSTGPGNTIYF.

This chain uses TRBV7-8 with TRBJ2-7; 9 bases fit TRBD2. Germline-derived CDR1 and CDR2 are SGHVS and FQNEAQ. The CDR3 spans 15 residues. J lost 0 bases, V lost 5 bases, and 5 bases had no gene match. CDR3 DNA: TGTGCCAGCAGCGTGCGGGGGGGCGCCTCCTACGAGCAGTACTTC. Amino acids: CASSVRGGASYEQYF.

The chain is built from TRBV10-3 and TRBJ1-2; 7 positions match TRBD1. V shed 0 bases, J shed 4 bases, and the junction held 5 bases outside the gene matches. The CDR3 contains 15 residues. Germline assignment: CDR1 ENHRY and CDR2 SYGVKD. CDR3 loop: CAISESSDRAYGYTF. The CDR3 DNA is TGTGCCATCAGTGAGTCCAGCGACAGGGCCTATGGCTACACCTTC.

The V gene is TRBV5-4, the J gene TRBJ1-3; TRBD1 agrees at 7 bases. Germline assignment: CDR1 SGHNT and CDR2 YYREEE (reference sequence). This CDR3 region has 15 residues. Trimming removed 5 bases from V and 2 bases from J; junction bases left unmatched: 7. The CDR3 spells CASSSLTGPGNTIYF. CDR3 DNA: TGTGCCAGCAGTTCCCTGACAGGGCCTGGAAACACCATATATTTT. Combining the CDR3 with reference TRBV5-4 and TRBJ1-3 gives the whole variable domain ETGVTQSPTHLIKTRGQQVTLRCSSQSGHNTVSWYQQALGQGPQFIFQYYREEENGRGNFPPRFSGLQFPNYSSELNVNALELDDSALYLCASSSLTGPGNTIYFGEGSWLTVV.

The chain has TRBV5-4 and TRBJ1-5, with D possibly matching TRBD1 (6 bases). CDR1 is SGHNT, CDR2 YYREEE, per germline (reference sequence). The CDR3 spans 14 residues. The ends were cut back, 4 bases at V and 7 bases at J, with 15 bases in the middle. The CDR3 nucleotides read TGTGCCAGCAGCAAAGGGGGGGTTCACCAGCCCCAGCATTTT. Translating gives CASSKGGVHQPQHF.

The chain's CDR3 is CAWSVGLGAEKLFF. The CDR3, as DNA: TGTGCCTGGAGTGTGGGTCTAGGGGCGGAAAAACTGTTTTTT. The rearrangement joins TRBV30 to TRBJ1-4; possible D gene TRBD1, 5 bases. Trimming stripped 0 bases from V and 8 bases from J, with 13 bases between. The germline gives CDR1 GTSNPN, CDR2 SVGIG (reference sequence). The CDR3 has 14 residues.

The chain has TRBV6-5 and TRBJ2-1; D is ambiguous. The CDR3 consists of 13 residues. The V end was cut by 0 bases, the J end by 9 bases, with 9 bases between. Germline V CDR1 and CDR2: MNHEY, SVGAGI. The CDR3, as DNA: TGTGCCAGCAGTTACTCTGGTTGGGCTGAGCAGTTCTTC. Translation gives CASSYSGWAEQFF.

In DNA, the CDR3 is TGTGCCAGCAGCGTCGGACTAGCGGGGGGGGTAGAGGAGCTGTTTTTT. As protein: CASSVGLAGGVEELFF. The J gene is TRBJ2-2, the V gene TRBV7-6, with 15 bases fitting TRBD2. Germline trimming cut 5 bases from V and 10 bases from J; bases unmatched to any gene: 8. CDR1 and CDR2 (germline): SGHVS, FNYEAQ. The CDR3 extends over 16 amino acids.

The genes are TRBV29-1 and TRBJ2-5; D unclear. The germline V gene encodes CDR1 SQVTM and CDR2 ANQGSEA. V was cut by 4 bases and J by 2 bases, with 11 bases left in between. There are 13 residues in the CDR3. The CDR3 nucleotides read TGCAGCGTTGGACTGTCGGCACAAGAGACCCAGTACTTC. Translation gives CSVGLSAQETQYF.

This clone appeared a few times. The V and J genes are TRBV29-1 and TRBJ1-1; maybe TRBD1 (6 bases). Germline CDR1 and CDR2: SQVTM and ANQGSEA. V dropped 7 bases and J dropped 3 bases, with 18 bases sitting between them. The CDR3 is 14 residues long. This chain's CDR3 is CSGLRDTGYTEAFF. CDR3 nucleotide sequence: TGCAGCGGGCTGAGGGACACTGGATACACTGAAGCTTTCTTT.

The table lists this clone with a few counts. This rearrangement joins TRBV4-1 to TRBJ1-5; the match to TRBD1 covers 7 bases. Trimming took 4 bases from V and 5 from J; bases not matched to a gene: 5. Germline CDR1 is MGHRA and CDR2 is YSYEKL. The CDR3 spans 14 residues. The CDR3 loop reads CASSPYTGDQPQHF. CDR3 sequence (DNA): TGCGCCAGCAGCCCGTACACAGGGGATCAGCCCCAGCATTTT.

The chain employs TRBV27 and TRBJ1-2, with a tentative D call TRBD1 (5 bases). This CDR3 is built from 14 residues. The V end was cut by 2 bases, the J end by 3 bases, with 10 bases between. Germline CDR1 is MNHEY and CDR2 is SMNVEV (reference sequence). The CDR3 region is CASSLRGDHYGYTF. CDR3 bases: TGTGCCAGCAGTTTACGGGGGGATCACTATGGCTACACCTTC.

The chain couples TRBV5-1 to TRBJ2-2; D possibly corresponds to TRBD1 (6 bases). This CDR3 comprises 15 residues. Germline lookup yields CDR1 SGHRS and CDR2 YFSETQ. Trimming pared 4 bases from V and 3 bases from J, leaving 13 bases between. CDR3 protein: CASSGDRLHTGELFF. In nucleotides, the CDR3 is TGCGCCAGCAGCGGCGACAGGCTCCACACCGGGGAGCTGTTTTTT.

Only a few counts were recorded for this clone. The gene calls are TRBV6-5 and TRBJ1-1; D ambiguous. Trimming shortened V by 6 bases and J by 0 bases, and 11 bases separated the two germline ends. Germline V gene data show CDR1 as MNHEY and CDR2 as SVGAGI. The CDR3 totals 14 residues. DNA for the CDR3: TGTGCCAGCAGCCGCCCGAGGATGAACACTGAAGCTTTCTTT. This sequence encodes CASSRPRMNTEAFF.